One and the same sample provided the 11 T cell receptor beta chains below, sequenced in a study of blood T cell repertoires in COVID-19. Repertoires were generated with immunoSEQ multiplex PCR, while TCRdb's copy carries only in-frame clones and drops some. The data hold more than 130,000 clones, with approximately 90% observed a single time. The sequencing sample was made of peripheral blood. The receptors here all came from a woman aged 40 to 50 with acute or convalescent COVID-19.

V usage is TRBV24-1 and J usage is TRBJ1-4; 8 bases match TRBD1. The germline CDR1 and CDR2 sequences are KGHDR and SFDVKD. The CDR3 is made up of 15 amino acids. The junction had 3 bases not matched to a gene; V was cut back by 5 bases and J by 2 bases. DNA for the CDR3: TGTGCCACCAGTGCAACAGGGGGGACTAATGAAAAACTGTTTTTT. Translation gives CATSATGGTNEKLFF.

The gene calls are TRBV11-2 and TRBJ2-7; 8 nucleotides agree with TRBD1. Germline values: CDR1 SGHAT, CDR2 FQNNGV. The CDR3 runs 15 residues. With 5 bases clipped from V and 0 bases from J, the junction kept 6 bases outside the gene matches. For the CDR3, the DNA is TGTGCCAGCAGCCAAGGACAGGGCCGCTCCTACGAGCAGTACTTC. This sequence encodes CASSQGQGRSYEQYF. Looking up the rest from reference TRBV11-2 and TRBJ2-7 gives the full variable domain: EAGVAQSPRYKIIEKRQSVAFWCNPISGHATLYWYQQILGQGPKLLIQFQNNGVVDDSQLPKDRFSAERLKGVDSTLKIQPAKLEDSAVYLCASSQGQGRSYEQYFGPGTRLTVT.

The rearrangement joins TRBV9 to TRBJ1-2, with 7 bases lining up with TRBD1. The CDR3 is 17 amino acids. Germline V CDR1 and CDR2: SGDLS, YYNGEE. The ends lost 4 bases at V and 0 bases at J; junction bases unmatched: 12. The CDR3 loop reads CASSPFSGDSPNYGYTF. In nucleotides, the CDR3 is TGTGCCAGCAGCCCCTTTTCGGGGGACAGCCCTAACTATGGCTACACCTTC.

The V gene is TRBV5-1, the J gene TRBJ2-5, with 8 bases that match TRBD1. CDR3 size: 14 residues. The germline CDR1 and CDR2 sequences are SGHRS and YFSETQ. V shed 5 bases, J shed 5 bases, and the junction held 8 bases outside the gene matches. The CDR3 DNA sequence: TGCGCCAGCAGTTCAGGACAGGGTGGGGAGACCCAGTACTTC. Encoded protein: CASSSGQGGETQYF.

V usage is TRBV18 and J usage is TRBJ2-1; 11 bases match TRBD1. This CDR3 has 17 residues. The germline V gene has CDR1 KGHSH and CDR2 LQKENI. Losses at the gene ends were 3 bases for V and 8 bases for J; bases not matched to a gene: 12. As DNA, the CDR3 is TGTGCCAGCTCACCGTCTCCCCGGACAGGGGGCGGGTATGAGCAGTTCTTC. Translation gives CASSPSPRTGGGYEQFF.

This sequence joins TRBV4-1 and TRBJ2-7; the match to TRBD2 covers 11 bases. Germline CDR1 MGHRA, CDR2 YSYEKL. Unmatched junction bases numbered 4, after V lost 2 bases and J lost 1 base. The CDR3 is made up of 16 amino acids. The CDR3: CASSQLAGGVSYEQYF. The CDR3 DNA sequence: TGCGCCAGCAGCCAACTAGCGGGAGGAGTGTCCTACGAGCAGTACTTC.

The table lists this clone with a count of one. Compared with germline, one end of the junction differs, possibly owing to a read error. The chain employs TRBV6-1 and TRBJ1-1; possible D gene TRBD1, 6 bases. The CDR3 runs to 14 residues. Germline V CDR1 and CDR2: MNHNS, SASEGT. The CDR3 here is CASNEVDRGGRAFF. The DNA for the CDR3 is TGTGCCAGCAATGAAGTGGACAGAGGAGGTCGCGCTTTCTTT.

This chain joins TRBV28 and TRBJ1-5; TRBD1 aligns across 10 bases. The germline gives CDR1 MDHEN, CDR2 SYDVKM. CDR3 length equals 15 residues. With 5 bases clipped from V and 7 bases from J, the junction kept 8 bases outside the gene matches. The CDR3 DNA sequence: TGTGCCAGCAGTAAATGGACAGGGGGGGAACAGCCCCAGCATTTT. Translated: CASSKWTGGEQPQHF.

The genes are TRBV4-2 and TRBJ2-1, with D possibly being TRBD2 (5 bases). This CDR3 has 16 residues. Germline V gives CDR1 LGHNA, CDR2 YNFKEQ. V lost 3 bases and J 8 bases, leaving 20 bases between the germline ends. The CDR3 region is CASSHPRALDGDEQFF. As DNA, the CDR3 is TGTGCCAGCAGCCATCCTCGGGCCCTGGACGGGGATGAGCAGTTCTTC.

In this sample, this clone turned up many times. The genes are TRBV6-2 or TRBV6-3 and TRBJ2-2; no clear D. Germline V gene data show CDR1 as MNHEY and CDR2 as SVGEGT. Between the trimmed V and J ends, which lost 6 bases and 9 bases, there was a span of 14 bases. There are 13 residues in the CDR3. The CDR3 region is CASSPAEFRELFF. For the CDR3, the DNA is TGTGCCAGCAGCCCCGCTGAGTTTCGGGAGCTGTTTTTT.

The chain recombines TRBV5-1 with TRBJ2-1; 12 bases map to TRBD1. The trim removed 4 bases at V and 7 bases at J, leaving 6 bases unmatched. CDR3 size: 15 residues. Germline-derived CDR1 and CDR2 are SGHRS and YFSETQ. CDR3 bases: TGCGCCAGCAGCCGCGGGACAGGGGGCGCGAATGAGCAGTTCTTC. It codes for CASSRGTGGANEQFF.